The 18 T cell receptor beta chains in this list originate from one sample, sequenced in a study of blood T cells in healthy people across ages. A J-beta primer mix and a sample-barcoded 5' primer were used in a second PCR of about 7 to 11 cycles. TCRdb reprocessed the 5' RACE reads with MiXCR, giving one entry per CDR3 protein. The table records hundreds of thousands of distinct CDR3 sequences, around three fifths of them present only once. Sequencing used blood. Every receptor here comes from a middle-aged man in good health.

This clonotype was seen only a few times. The chain joins TRBV6-2 or TRBV6-3 to TRBJ1-2; 9 bases map to TRBD1. Looked up from germline, CDR1 is MNHEY and CDR2 is SVGEGT. This CDR3 contains 16 residues. V trimming: 5 bases; J trimming: 8 bases; junction bases outside the gene matches: 15. For the CDR3, the DNA is TGTGCCAGCAGTAGACCCCCGGGACAGGGCGGAGGAGGCTACACCTTC. Translating it yields CASSRPPGQGGGGYTF.

V usage is TRBV20-1 and J usage is TRBJ1-1; maybe TRBD1 (5 bases). The CDR3 totals 14 residues. Trimming shortened V by 3 bases and J by 8 bases, and 19 bases separated the two germline ends. Germline V gives CDR1 DFQATT, CDR2 SNEGSKA (reference sequence). The chain's CDR3 is CSASHTTGKREAFF. CDR3 nucleotide sequence: TGCAGTGCTAGCCATACTACAGGAAAGAGAGAAGCTTTCTTT.

The rearrangement uses TRBV28 and TRBJ1-1; 7 bases map to TRBD1. This CDR3 contains 15 residues. The germline V gene has CDR1 MDHEN and CDR2 SYDVKM. V was clipped by 10 bases and J by 4 bases; unmatched bases: 15. The CDR3 region is CANLQGVEGCTEAFF. In nucleotides, the CDR3 is TGTGCCAACCTTCAGGGGGTGGAAGGGTGCACTGAAGCTTTCTTT.

In DNA, the CDR3 is TGTGCCAGCAGTTGGTCCTCAAGAACCGTGACTGAAGCTTTCTTT. Translating gives CASSWSSRTVTEAFF. V gene TRBV27 combines with J gene TRBJ1-1; D gene ambiguous. CDR1 MNHEY and CDR2 SMNVEV come from the germline V gene (reference sequence). Trimming took 4 bases from V and 5 from J, leaving 17 bases between them. CDR3 length: 15 amino acids.

V usage is TRBV2 and J usage is TRBJ2-4, with a possible D match to TRBD1 (6 bases). The V end lost 4 bases, the J end lost 6 bases, and 13 bases lay between the germline ends. This CDR3 has 14 residues. Germline V gene lookup returns CDR1 SNHLY and CDR2 FYNNEI. This CDR3 is CASSAWTEGNIQYF. CDR3 nucleotide sequence: TGTGCCAGCAGTGCTTGGACAGAGGGAAACATTCAGTACTTC.

The chain combines TRBV2 with TRBJ2-5; 10 bases match TRBD2. This CDR3 contains 15 residues. J gave up 2 bases and V 6 bases, and 6 bases lay outside the gene matches. The germline V gene encodes CDR1 SNHLY and CDR2 FYNNEI. The CDR3, as DNA: TGTGCCAGCAGAGACAGACTAGCGGGTCAAGAGACCCAGTACTTC. It specifies CASRDRLAGQETQYF.

The rearrangement uses TRBV5-1 and TRBJ2-2; D not resolved. Germline loops: CDR1 SGHRS, CDR2 YFSETQ. CDR3 length: 16 residues. With 0 bases removed from V and 3 bases from J, the gap between germline ends came to 12 bases. The CDR3, as DNA: TGCGCCAGCAGCTTGGCGAAGGTCAGCTACACCGGGGAGCTGTTTTTT. It translates to CASSLAKVSYTGELFF.

The chain employs TRBV3-1 and TRBJ2-1, with a weak D call TRBD2 (6 bases). Trimming removed 1 base at V and 5 bases at J, with 15 bases between. There are 16 residues in the CDR3. From germline, CDR1 is LGHDT and CDR2 YNNKEL (reference sequence). CDR3 protein: CASSQGGRGRNNEQFF. For the CDR3, the DNA is TGTGCCAGCAGCCAAGGAGGGCGGGGAAGGAACAATGAGCAGTTCTTC.

This chain links TRBV28 with TRBJ1-2, with a possible D match to TRBD1 (5 bases). Trimming left V 5 bases short and J 4 bases short, with 11 bases between. The CDR3 loop spans 13 amino acids. The germline V gene has CDR1 MDHEN and CDR2 SYDVKM. The CDR3 DNA reads as TGTGCCAGCAGTGAGGAGCAGGGCTATGGCTACACCTTC. Its translation is CASSEEQGYGYTF.

This clonotype was counted a single time. The V gene is TRBV6-1, the J gene TRBJ2-7; D call uncertain. The CDR3 consists of 14 residues. Looked up from germline, CDR1 is MNHNS and CDR2 is SASEGT. Trimming pared 1 base from V and 7 bases from J, leaving 14 bases between. The CDR3 here is CASSEVGRLGEQYF. In nucleotides, the CDR3 is TGTGCCAGCAGTGAAGTGGGCAGGCTTGGTGAGCAGTACTTC.

The rearrangement links TRBV6-1 to TRBJ2-1, with 8 bases matching TRBD1. CDR3 size: 14 residues. CDR1 MNHNS and CDR2 SASEGT come from the germline V gene. V shed 3 bases, J shed 5 bases, and the junction held 3 bases outside the gene matches. The CDR3 DNA sequence: TGTGCCAGCAGTGACCGGACAGGGAACAATGAGCAGTTCTTC. This gives the protein CASSDRTGNNEQFF.

This clonotype was recorded once. This rearrangement joins TRBV27 to TRBJ1-1; D might be TRBD1 (6 bases). The CDR3 loop spans 11 amino acids. Germline CDR1 and CDR2: MNHEY and SMNVEV (reference sequence). The V and J ends lost 8 bases and 11 bases respectively, with 15 bases between them. CDR3 residues: CASVQGPQAFF. For the CDR3, the DNA is TGTGCCAGCGTACAGGGCCCCCAGGCTTTCTTT.

The genes are TRBV4-3 and TRBJ2-7; 9 bases line up with TRBD2. The CDR3 consists of 15 residues. With 4 bases clipped from V and 0 bases from J, the junction kept 4 bases outside the gene matches. Germline V gives CDR1 LGHNA, CDR2 YSLEER. The CDR3 region has the DNA TGCGCCAGCAGCCCTAGCGGGACTTCCTCCTACGAGCAGTACTTC. Translated: CASSPSGTSSYEQYF.

The chain links TRBV12-5 to TRBJ2-3; 8 bases line up with TRBD2. The CDR3 is 16 residues long. Trimming cost V 6 bases and J 0 bases; bases outside gene matches: 8. Germline V lookup: CDR1 LGHNT, CDR2 FRNRAP. The CDR3 DNA follows: TGTGCTAGTGGCATCCCAGCGGGAGCCAGCACAGATACGCAGTATTTT. This translates into CASGIPAGASTDTQYF.

This chain joins TRBV5-1 and TRBJ2-3, with TRBD1 matching over 9 bases. The length of the CDR3 is 15 residues. CDR1 and CDR2 from the germline V gene are SGHRS and YFSETQ. V shed 4 bases and J 8 bases; nucleotides not matched to a gene: 11. The CDR3, as DNA: TGCGCCAGCAGCGAGGGACAGGGAAGAAGTGGTACGCAGTATTTT. It is translated as CASSEGQGRSGTQYF. Full variable domain (outside the CDR3, taken from reference TRBV5-1 and TRBJ2-3): KAGVTQTPRYLIKTRGQQVTLSCSPISGHRSVSWYQQTPGQGLQFLFEYFSETQRNKGNFPGRFSGRQFSNSRSEMNVSTLELGDSALYLCASSEGQGRSGTQYFGPGTRLTVL.

V is TRBV2 and J is TRBJ1-2; 10 positions agree with TRBD1. This CDR3 spans 16 amino acids. With V trimmed by 7 bases and J by 4 bases, 12 bases remained unmatched. CDR1 SNHLY and CDR2 FYNNEI come from the germline V gene. The CDR3 DNA follows: TGTGCCAGCAACGCTCCGGGACAGGGGCTGATCTATGGCTACACCTTC. Translated: CASNAPGQGLIYGYTF. Using reference TRBV2 and TRBJ1-2 for the parts outside the CDR3, the full variable domain is EPEVTQTPSHQVTQMGQEVILRCVPISNHLYFYWYRQILGQKVEFLVSFYNNEISEKSEIFDDQFSVERPDGSNFTLKIRSTKLEDSAMYFCASNAPGQGLIYGYTFGSGTRLTVV.

This clonotype was seen just once. The gene calls are TRBV7-8 and TRBJ2-1; TRBD1 aligns across 12 bases. J lost 7 bases, V lost 3 bases, and 13 bases had no gene match. This CDR3 is built from 18 residues. From germline, CDR1 is SGHVS and CDR2 FQNEAQ. CDR3 in DNA: TGTGCCAGCAGCTTCCCCGGGACAGGGGGCCGACCGTCAAATGAGCAGTTCTTC. Amino acid sequence: CASSFPGTGGRPSNEQFF. Looking up the rest from reference TRBV7-8 and TRBJ2-1 gives the full variable domain: GAGVSQSPRYKVAKRGQDVALRCDPISGHVSLFWYQQALGQGPEFLTYFQNEAQLDKSGLPSDRFFAERPEGSVSTLKIQRTQQEDSAVYLCASSFPGTGGRPSNEQFFGPGTRLTVL.

The CDR3 loop reads CASSPQGNTNEQFF. CDR3 in DNA: TGTGCCAGCAGCCCTCAGGGAAACACCAATGAGCAGTTCTTC. The genes are TRBV9 and TRBJ2-1, with D possibly TRBD1 on 5 matching bases. The length of the CDR3 is 14 residues. Trimming removed 4 bases from V and 6 bases from J, with 14 bases in between. Germline loops: CDR1 SGDLS, CDR2 YYNGEE.